The clone carrying this T cell receptor beta chain showed up just once. Produced via immunoSEQ multiplex PCR; TCRdb's table is partial and in-frame only. This table has roughly 78,000 clones, around nine tenths appearing once. This entry comes from a study of blood T cell repertoires in COVID-19. The CDR3 length is 15 residues. Looked up from germline, CDR1 is SGHNT and CDR2 is YYREEE (reference sequence). Trimming cost V 3 bases and J 1 base, with 13 bases left between them. This chain joins TRBV5-4 and TRBJ1-1; perhaps TRBD1 as D (5 bases). The TCR originated in a woman aged 55-70 years with acute or convalescent COVID-19. Specimen: peripheral blood. CDR3 protein: CASSSGWGGNTEAFF. DNA of the CDR3: TGTGCCAGCAGCTCGGGATGGGGGGGGAACACTGAAGCTTTCTTT.